The source of this T cell receptor (beta chain) is a study of ipilimumab plus nivolumab after autologous stem cell transplantation. About the study: Patients received a median of roughly five ipilimumab and 8 or 9 nivolumab doses. Study-level points and caveats: The authors say TCR, Treg and microbiome findings warrant further study.

Sequencing was performed with immunoSEQ multiplex PCR; in TCRdb, only in-frame clones are kept and a portion is missing. The table has more than 13,000 clones, about four fifths seen once. There are 14 residues in the CDR3. Germline V gives CDR1 LNHDA, CDR2 SQIVND (reference sequence). V was pared by 4 bases and J by 4 bases, with 6 bases of the junction left unmatched. For this clone: Its antigen is not known.

Ipilimumab, 1 mg/kg, started 14 to 28 days after autologous transplant. Dosing: nivolumab 3 mg/kg IV, weeks 1, 4, 7, 10, then every two weeks to week 26. This clonotype was obtained from a male donor with primary mediastinal lymphoma. This chain links TRBV19 with TRBJ2-5; 7 nucleotides match TRBD1. The source was PBMCs, collected in a trial of ipilimumab plus nivolumab as post-transplant consolidation. The CDR3 region has the DNA TGTGCCAGTAGTAAGCGACAGGGCAGAGAGACCCAGTACTTC. Protein product: CASSKRQGRETQYF. Looking up the rest from reference TRBV19 and TRBJ2-5 gives the full variable domain: DGGITQSPKYLFRKEGQNVTLSCEQNLNHDAMYWYRQDPGQGLRLIYYSQIVNDFQKGDIAEGYSVSREKKESFPLTVTSAQKNPTAFYLCASSKRQGRETQYFGPGTRLLVL.